The 18 T cell receptor beta chains listed next were all sequenced from one sample in a study of CD8 T cells in ankylosing spondylitis. TCRdb itself ran the 5' RACE reads through MiXCR, one entry per CDR3 protein. Seen here are about 160,000 distinct CDR3 sequences, around 8.9% observed once, and the top ten hold roughly 16%. The specimen was blood, either unsorted or a sorted T cell fraction (not recorded which). The receptors shown here come from a female donor with ankylosing spondylitis or in good health (not recorded which).

This clonotype showed up many times. The rearrangement links TRBV7-9 to TRBJ2-5; no reliable D call. This CDR3 region has 12 residues. In germline, CDR1 is SEHNR, CDR2 FQNEAQ (reference sequence). V lost 5 bases to trimming and J lost 5 bases, with 9 bases between them. CDR3 bases: TGTGCCAGCAGCCTTATGGAGGAGACCCAGTACTTC. Translated, it gives CASSLMEETQYF.

This clonotype was seen a handful of times. This chain uses TRBV7-2 with TRBJ2-7; D is perhaps TRBD2 (6 bases). The CDR3 sequence is 15 residues long. CDR1 and CDR2 (germline): SGHTA, FQGNSA. V was trimmed by 1 base and J by 3 bases, leaving 13 bases between them. CDR3 in amino acids: CASSLGGDPNYEQYF. CDR3 in DNA: TGTGCCAGCAGCTTAGGGGGGGACCCGAACTACGAGCAGTACTTC.

Remarks on this clonotype: This may come from a read error, since a much larger clone is one base off. J is TRBJ2-1 and V is TRBV2; the D gene is possibly TRBD2 (6 bases). The ends were cut back, 10 bases at V and 8 bases at J, with 15 bases in the middle. The CDR3 totals 12 residues. The V gene's germline CDR1 is SNHLY and CDR2 FYNNEI. DNA of the CDR3: TGTGCCACCCGGGAGCCTGACGATGAGCAGTTCTTC. Its protein is CATREPDDEQFF.

This clonotype turned up a few times. The genes are TRBV20-1 and TRBJ2-7, with TRBD1 matching 10 bases. Germline lookup yields CDR1 DFQATT and CDR2 SNEGSKA (reference sequence). Losses at the gene ends were 4 bases for V and 2 bases for J; bases not matched to a gene: 8. This CDR3 spans 15 amino acids. The CDR3 DNA reads TGCAGTGCTAAAGACTGGGGACAGGGGCCCTACGAGCAGTACTTC. Translated, it gives CSAKDWGQGPYEQYF.

The chain is built from TRBV11-2 and TRBJ2-7, with 8 bases that match TRBD2. Germline V gives CDR1 SGHAT, CDR2 FQNNGV. There are 16 residues in the CDR3. Trimming at V came to 5 bases and at J to 6 bases, leaving 15 bases not matched to a gene. This CDR3 is CASSPPTSAAEPEQYF. CDR3 DNA sequence: TGTGCCAGCAGCCCCCCGACTAGCGCGGCGGAACCCGAGCAGTACTTC.

This clonotype was picked up a small number of times. This chain links TRBV6-5 with TRBJ2-1; TRBD2 is a possible D gene (5 bases). Germline CDR1 and CDR2: MNHEY and SVGAGI. The V gene lost 2 bases and the J gene lost 8 bases, with 16 bases spanning the gap. The CDR3 is 15 amino acids. The CDR3 sequence: CASSYATQWRDEQFF. DNA of the CDR3: TGTGCCAGCAGTTACGCCACTCAGTGGCGGGATGAGCAGTTCTTC.

This clonotype was observed many times. The rearrangement joins TRBV12-3 or TRBV12-4 to TRBJ1-3; the D is unclear. V lost 6 bases and J 2 bases, leaving 5 bases between the germline ends. The CDR3 sequence is 12 residues long. In nucleotides, the CDR3 is TGTGCCAGCAGGAACCCTGGAAACACCATATATTTT. This encodes CASRNPGNTIYF.

This clonotype was seen repeatedly, ten times or more. The V and J genes are TRBV11-1 and TRBJ2-1, with TRBD2 matching 15 bases. This CDR3 spans 18 amino acids. V lost 5 bases, J lost 0 bases, and 5 bases stayed unmatched. Germline values: CDR1 SGHAT, CDR2 FQDESV (reference sequence). This CDR3 is CASSPSGLAGGSYNEQFF. The CDR3 coding sequence is TGTGCCAGCAGCCCGTCGGGACTAGCGGGAGGCTCCTACAATGAGCAGTTCTTC.

This clonotype was seen ten or more times. CDR3 sequence reads: CASSLTGTGETQYF. DNA of the CDR3: TGTGCCAGCAGCTTAACGGGGACAGGGGAGACCCAGTACTTC. The genes are TRBV7-3 and TRBJ2-5; 9 bases are a match to TRBD1. CDR3 length: 14 residues. The V gene's germline CDR1 is SGHTA and CDR2 FQGTGA. V shed 0 bases, J shed 5 bases, and the junction held 1 base outside the gene matches.

A remark on this clonotype: A much larger clone sits a single nucleotide away, making a read error possible. V usage is TRBV11-1 and J usage is TRBJ2-7; 12 positions agree with TRBD2. This CDR3 region has 18 residues. CDR1 SGHAT and CDR2 FQDESV come from the germline V gene (reference sequence). After removal of 5 bases from V and 2 bases from J, the junction contained 13 bases not matched to a gene. CDR3 in amino acids: CASSHPATSGSLTYEQYF. Here the CDR3 DNA reads TGTGCCAGCAGCCATCCCGCGACTAGCGGGAGTTTAACCTACGAGCAGTACTTC.

The chain couples TRBV4-3 to TRBJ2-1, with D possibly matching TRBD2 (6 bases). In germline, CDR1 is LGHNA, CDR2 YSLEER. The CDR3 runs 15 residues. Trimming removed 0 bases at V and 8 bases at J, with 14 bases between. The CDR3 loop reads CASSQEASSAHEQFF. In nucleotides, the CDR3 is TGCGCCAGCAGCCAAGAAGCATCTAGCGCCCATGAGCAGTTCTTC.

For this clonotype: This may be a read error: a much more frequent sequence differs by one nucleotide. This chain uses TRBV12-3 or TRBV12-4 with TRBJ2-7; 8 bases agree with TRBD2. The CDR3 length is 12 residues. CDR3 sequence: CTSSFGRGKQYF. In DNA form, the CDR3 reads TGTACCAGCAGTTTCGGGAGGGGAAAGCAGTACTTC.

This clonotype was detected ten times or more. The chain couples TRBV7-8 to TRBJ2-5; D assignment may be TRBD1 or TRBD2 (5 bases each). Per the germline V gene, CDR1 is SGHVS and CDR2 is FQNEAQ. Between the trimmed V and J ends, which lost 5 bases and 1 base, there was a span of 17 bases. CDR3 length: 16 amino acids. CDR3: CASSPMGVGFQETQYF. DNA for the CDR3: TGTGCCAGCAGCCCCATGGGGGTAGGGTTCCAAGAGACCCAGTACTTC.

V gene TRBV5-8 combines with J gene TRBJ2-3; D is unclear. This CDR3 has 14 residues. V was trimmed by 1 base and J by 6 bases, leaving 12 bases between them. Germline V CDR1 and CDR2: SGHTS, YDEGEE. The CDR3 DNA reads as TGTGCCAGCAGCTTGATCGGTCGCGCGGATACGCAGTATTTT. Protein sequence: CASSLIGRADTQYF.

The sample holds a few counts of this clonotype. The chain has TRBV6-5 and TRBJ1-1, with D unclear. The V and J ends lost 0 bases and 6 bases respectively, with 11 bases between them. The V gene's germline CDR1 is MNHEY and CDR2 SVGAGI. CDR3 length: 14 amino acids. The CDR3 nucleotides are TGTGCCAGCAGTTACTCGAAAGGGTTTCCTGAAGCTTTCTTT. Protein sequence: CASSYSKGFPEAFF.

The chain uses TRBV6-2 or TRBV6-3 and TRBJ2-3; D remains unclear. The germline V and J ends were trimmed by 7 bases and 0 bases, with 11 bases remaining between them. CDR3 length: 14 amino acids. Germline values: CDR1 MNHEY, CDR2 SVGEGT. CDR3 sequence: CASTVASSTDTQYF. The CDR3, as DNA: TGTGCCAGCACGGTGGCCTCTAGCACAGATACGCAGTATTTT.

The V gene is TRBV7-9, the J gene TRBJ2-5; D remains unclear. Per germline, CDR1 SEHNR and CDR2 FQNEAQ (reference sequence). CDR3 length: 14 residues. V gave up 4 bases and J gave up 13 bases, with 22 bases separating them. DNA for the CDR3: TGTGCCAGCAGCTCGAACATGAACCAAGAGACTGTGTACTTC. This gives the protein CASSSNMNQETVYF. The full variable domain, with the rest looked up from reference TRBV7-9 and TRBJ2-5, is DTGVSQNPRHKITKRGQNVTFRCDPISEHNRLYWYRQTLGQGPEFLTYFQNEAQLEKSRLLSDRFSAERPKGSFSTLEIQRTEQGDSAMYLCASSSNMNQETVYFGPGTRLLVL.

This clonotype was recorded many times. The chain employs TRBV11-2 and TRBJ2-3; D possibly corresponds to TRBD2 (6 bases). Trimming shortened V by 2 bases and J by 6 bases, and 6 bases separated the two germline ends. This CDR3 comprises 12 residues. CDR1 is SGHAT and CDR2 is FQNNGV in the germline V gene. CDR3: CASSLSGDTQYF. The CDR3 DNA sequence: TGTGCCAGCAGCTTAAGCGGGGATACGCAGTATTTT.